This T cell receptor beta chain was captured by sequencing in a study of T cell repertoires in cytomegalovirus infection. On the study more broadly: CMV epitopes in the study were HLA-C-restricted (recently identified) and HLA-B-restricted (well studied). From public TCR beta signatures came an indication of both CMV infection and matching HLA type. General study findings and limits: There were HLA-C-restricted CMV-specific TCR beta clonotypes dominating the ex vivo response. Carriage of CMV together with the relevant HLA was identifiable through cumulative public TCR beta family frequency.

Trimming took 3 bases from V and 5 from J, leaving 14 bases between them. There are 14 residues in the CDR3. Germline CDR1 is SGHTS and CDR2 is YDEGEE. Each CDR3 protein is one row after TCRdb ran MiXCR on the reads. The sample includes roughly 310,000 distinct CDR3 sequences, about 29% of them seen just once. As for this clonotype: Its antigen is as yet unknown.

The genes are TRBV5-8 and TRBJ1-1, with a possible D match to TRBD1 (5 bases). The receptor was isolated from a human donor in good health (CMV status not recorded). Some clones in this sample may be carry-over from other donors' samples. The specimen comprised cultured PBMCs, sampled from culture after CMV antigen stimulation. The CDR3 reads CASSSDRGWTEAFF. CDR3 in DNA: TGTGCCAGCAGCTCCGACAGAGGGTGGACTGAAGCTTTCTTT.